Following are 8 T cell receptor beta chains from one sample sequenced in a study of post-analysis software for immune sequencing data. Study-wide points: TRBV5-6, TRBV5-1 and TRBV20-1 belonged to a set of roughly 5 TRBV segments that were more frequent in patients than controls.

Prepared TCR beta cDNA libraries contained unique molecular identifiers. TCRdb redid the calling of the PCR reads with MiXCR, one entry per CDR3 protein. The sample lists 600,000 to 750,000 distinct CDR3 sequences; 59% were seen once. These receptors are not linked to any known antigen. Sequencing was performed on blood. The origin of the receptors is a girl aged 2 to 9 with multiple sclerosis.

The chain carries TRBV4-3 and TRBJ2-1; 8 nucleotides align to TRBD2. The CDR3 runs 16 residues. The V segment lost 0 bases and the J segment 10 bases; nucleotides outside the gene matches: 11. CDR1 is LGHNA and CDR2 is YSLEER in the germline V gene. Here the CDR3 DNA reads TGCGCCAGCAGCCAAGAGGCCAAAGCGGGGGCTTGGGAGCAGTTCTTC. Amino acids: CASSQEAKAGAWEQFF.

This clonotype was observed a few times. V is TRBV7-6 and J is TRBJ2-1, with 8 bases fitting TRBD1. This CDR3 contains 15 residues. V trimming: 5 bases; J trimming: 4 bases; junction bases outside the gene matches: 7. From germline, CDR1 is SGHVS and CDR2 FNYEAQ. In DNA form, the CDR3 reads TGTGCCAGCAGCACTCCGGGACAGGAATACAATGAGCAGTTCTTC. It is translated as CASSTPGQEYNEQFF. Full variable domain (outside the CDR3, taken from reference TRBV7-6 and TRBJ2-1): GAGVSQSPRYKVTKRGQDVALRCDPISGHVSLYWYRQALGQGPEFLTYFNYEAQQDKSGLPNDRFSAERPEGSISTLTIQRTEQRDSAMYRCASSTPGQEYNEQFFGPGTRLTVL.

This clonotype occurred a few times. The gene calls are TRBV5-1 and TRBJ2-3; no firm D call. This CDR3 has 13 amino acids. CDR1 and CDR2 (germline): SGHRS, YFSETQ. The germline V and J ends were trimmed by 4 bases and 0 bases, with 6 bases remaining between them. The CDR3 bases are TGCGCCAGCAGCACTCCTAGCACAGATACGCAGTATTTT. It codes for CASSTPSTDTQYF.

For the CDR3, the DNA is TGTGCCAGCACCATTGTTGACAGGGCAGGCAAAAACATTCAGTACTTC. Protein sequence: CASTIVDRAGKNIQYF. The chain is built from TRBV7-8 and TRBJ2-4, with TRBD1 identical over 7 bases. Germline V gene lookup returns CDR1 SGHVS and CDR2 FQNEAQ. The CDR3 has 16 residues. The ends lost 7 bases at V and 3 bases at J; junction bases unmatched: 12.

Concerning this clonotype: In this CDR3 the conserved last residue, phenylalanine or tryptophan, is missing, so a read error is likely. The gene calls are TRBV12-3 or TRBV12-4 and TRBJ1-4; D gene uncertain. V gave up 8 bases and J gave up 8 bases, with 15 bases separating them. The CDR3 runs to 13 residues. CDR3 loop: CASAVPGFEKLFL. In DNA form, the CDR3 reads TGTGCCAGCGCAGTACCGGGTTTCGAAAAACTGTTTTTG.

V is TRBV6-5 and J is TRBJ2-7; D could derive from TRBD1 or TRBD2 (5 bases each). Germline V CDR1 and CDR2: MNHEY, SVGAGI. V dropped 4 bases and J dropped 2 bases, with 12 bases sitting between them. The length of the CDR3 is 14 residues. Here the CDR3 reads CASSSRDGTYEQYF. The CDR3 DNA reads as TGTGCCAGCAGTTCCCGGGACGGGACCTACGAGCAGTACTTC.

Comments on this clonotype: The junction and the germline gene differ at one end; a read error may be behind it. V and J are TRBV7-9 and TRBJ1-2, with TRBD1 as a possible D gene (5 bases). Germline values: CDR1 SEHNR, CDR2 FQNEAQ (reference sequence). This CDR3 has 14 amino acids. This chain's CDR3 is CAGSRRGEVDGYTF. For the CDR3, the DNA is TGTGCCGGCAGCAGAAGGGGCGAGGTAGATGGCTACACCTTC.

The table lists this clonotype with a few counts. The chain has TRBV5-1 and TRBJ2-7; 7 nucleotides agree with TRBD1. The CDR3 runs 16 residues. The J segment lost 0 bases and the V segment lost 3 bases, leaving 9 bases of the junction unmatched. Per germline, CDR1 SGHRS and CDR2 YFSETQ. Written as DNA, the CDR3 is TGCGCCAGCAGCTGGAGGACGGGACAGAGCTCCTACGAGCAGTACTTC. Amino acid sequence: CASSWRTGQSSYEQYF.